This T cell receptor (beta chain) came from a study of human T cells and chemical hapten exposure. Regarding time point: patch test 1, 2 weeks after DPC sensitization. Treatment noted: therapeutic diphenylcyclopropenone sensitization with weekly scalp DPC. TCRdb itself ran the RACE reads through MiXCR, one entry per CDR3 protein. The sample includes approximately 82,000 distinct CDR3 sequences, over 9.5% seen only once; the top ten take less than 2.5%. With 4 bases removed from V and 2 bases from J, the gap between germline ends came to 16 bases. The CDR3 is 16 amino acids. Per the germline V gene, CDR1 is SGHVS and CDR2 is FQNEAQ.

The receptor was derived from a man aged 40-50 years with alopecia areata. Some clones in this sample may be carry-over from other donors' samples. This sample comprised whole blood, obtained in connection with sensitization to the hapten diphenylcyclopropenone (DPC). The rearrangement joins TRBV7-8 to TRBJ2-3; tentative D call: TRBD2 (5 bases). The CDR3 DNA reads TGTGCCAGCAGCTACGTACTAGGGAGTACCACAGATACGCAGTATTTT. It yields the protein CASSYVLGSTTDTQYF.